Listed below are T cell receptor beta chains from one sample, sequenced in a study of blood T cell repertoires in COVID-19. Data came from immunoSEQ multiplex PCR; TCRdb stores just in-frame clones and leaves some out. The sample has about 110,000 clones, around 88% seen once. The sample was peripheral blood. The receptor set was obtained from a woman in her 50s with active or convalescent COVID-19. Each CDR3 is given with its conserved first and last residue. D genes are given only for firm matches. The size field is filled for only some rows; it gives once, few, many or a size class.

d_gene,abundance,v_gene,j_gene,CDR3aa,CDR3nt
.,.,TRBV6-5,TRBJ2-2,CASSYQLTGELFF,TGTGCCAGCAGTTACCAGTTAACCGGGGAGCTGTTTTTT
TRBD2,.,TRBV19,TRBJ2-7,CASSKTTSGTSYEQYF,TGTGCCAGTAGTAAAACGACTAGCGGGACCTCCTACGAGCAGTACTTC
.,.,TRBV10-3,TRBJ2-7,CAISGQGREQYF,TGTGCCATCAGTGGCCAGGGGCGGGAGCAGTACTTC
.,.,TRBV2,TRBJ2-7,CASSGRKSYEQYF,TGTGCCAGCAGTGGGCGGAAGTCCTACGAGCAGTACTTC
TRBD2,.,TRBV7-3,TRBJ2-3,CASSPGGGDTQYF,TGTGCCAGCAGTCCGGGAGGGGGAGATACGCAGTATTTT
.,.,TRBV6-6,TRBJ2-7,CASSYSSGLDEQYF,TGTGCCAGCAGTTACTCATCGGGATTGGACGAGCAGTACTTC
.,.,TRBV6-5,TRBJ1-1,CASRYQGVNTEAFF,TGTGCCAGCAGGTACCAGGGTGTGAACACTGAAGCTTTCTTT
.,once,TRBV3-1/TRBV3-2,TRBJ2-7,CASSQRLSYEQYF,TGTGCCAGCAGCCAGCGCCTATCCTACGAGCAGTACTTC
TRBD2,.,TRBV4-1,TRBJ2-1,CASSQTSGSLNEQFF,TGCGCCAGCAGCCAAACTAGCGGGAGTTTAAATGAGCAGTTCTTC
.,.,TRBV28,TRBJ1-1,CASSPPGGWTEAFF,TGTGCCAGCAGTCCGCCGGGGGGCTGGACTGAAGCTTTCTTT
.,.,TRBV4-2,TRBJ2-1,CASSRLQGSYNEQFF,TGTGCCAGCAGCCGCCTTCAGGGCAGTTACAATGAGCAGTTCTTC
.,.,TRBV13,TRBJ2-3,CASSPPPRDTQYF,TGTGCCAGCAGCCCTCCACCGAGGGATACGCAGTATTTT
.,.,TRBV6-4,TRBJ2-1,CASSDSFRQFF,TGTGCCAGCAGTGACTCGTTTCGGCAGTTCTTC
TRBD2,.,TRBV12-3/TRBV12-4,TRBJ2-7,CASRAGGYYEQYF,TGTGCCAGCAGAGCGGGAGGGTACTACGAGCAGTACTTC
.,.,TRBV7-8,TRBJ1-3,CASSLAVGGFGNTIYF,TGTGCCAGCAGCTTAGCAGTCGGGGGGTTCGGAAACACCATATATTTT
.,.,TRBV7-9,TRBJ2-7,CASSPPRGPYEQYF,TGTGCCAGCAGCCCCCCTCGGGGTCCCTACGAGCAGTACTTC
.,.,TRBV18,TRBJ1-2,CASSTGGPYGYTF,TGTGCCAGCTCAACCGGTGGTCCATATGGCTACACCTTC
.,.,TRBV5-5,TRBJ2-1,CASSLLSGHPYNEQFF,TGTGCCAGCAGCTTGCTGTCGGGACACCCCTACAATGAGCAGTTCTTC
.,.,TRBV5-8,TRBJ2-5,CASSLADTPTQYF,TGTGCCAGCAGCTTGGCCGACACACCGACCCAGTACTTC
TRBD2,once,TRBV3-1/TRBV3-2,TRBJ2-1,CASSQGGSSGSSYNEQFF,TGTGCCAGCAGCCAAGGGGGTTCTAGCGGGAGTTCCTACAATGAGCAGTTCTTC
TRBD2,.,TRBV6-2/TRBV6-3,TRBJ2-7,CASSYRREVTGEQYF,TGTGCCAGCAGTTACAGGCGGGAGGTCACGGGGGAGCAGTACTTC
TRBD1,.,TRBV2,TRBJ2-1,CASSPDRVGEQFF,TGTGCCAGCAGCCCCGACAGGGTCGGTGAGCAGTTCTTC
.,.,TRBV12-3/TRBV12-4,TRBJ2-2,CASSFRNTGELFF,TGTGCCAGCAGTTTTCGGAACACCGGGGAGCTGTTTTTT
.,.,TRBV3-1/TRBV3-2,TRBJ1-1,CASSLTGRIQGTEAFF,TGTGCCAGCAGCCTTACAGGAAGGATACAGGGCACTGAAGCTTTCTTT
TRBD2,.,TRBV9,TRBJ2-1,CASSARLAGSQNEQFF,TGTGCCAGCAGCGCACGACTAGCGGGGAGTCAAAATGAGCAGTTCTTC
.,.,TRBV21-1,TRBJ2-5,CASSQKAGLAGERETQYF,TGTGCCAGCAGCCAAAAAGCCGGACTAGCGGGGGAGAGAGAGACCCAGTACTTC
TRBD1,once,TRBV6-2/TRBV6-3,TRBJ1-1,CASSYSTGGTEAFF,TGTGCCAGCAGTTACAGCACAGGGGGTACTGAAGCTTTCTTT
.,.,TRBV28,TRBJ2-7,CASSSSADLYEQYF,TGTGCCAGCAGTAGTTCAGCGGACCTATACGAGCAGTACTTC
.,.,TRBV2,TRBJ1-5,CASSGADRYQPQHF,TGTGCCAGCAGTGGGGCCGATCGGTATCAGCCCCAGCATTTT
.,.,TRBV7-9,TRBJ1-1,CATFQGAEAFF,TGTGCCACCTTCCAAGGGGCCGAAGCTTTCTTT
TRBD2,.,TRBV5-1,TRBJ2-3,CASRSPGLASTDTQYF,TGCGCCAGCAGGTCCCCCGGACTAGCGAGCACAGATACGCAGTATTTT
TRBD1,once,TRBV3-1/TRBV3-2,TRBJ1-1,CASSYTGGGTEAFF,TGTGCCAGCAGCTACACAGGGGGGGGTACTGAAGCTTTCTTT
TRBD2,.,TRBV4-3,TRBJ2-3,CASSPSGRTDTQYF,TGCGCCAGCAGCCCTAGCGGGAGAACAGATACGCAGTATTTT
.,.,TRBV4-1,TRBJ1-6,CASSQVLRAQGIDSPLHF,TGCGCCAGCAGCCAAGTACTCCGGGCCCAGGGGATTGATTCACCCCTCCACTTT
TRBD2,once,TRBV7-6,TRBJ2-7,CASSWGGDEQYF,TGTGCCAGCAGCTGGGGGGGGGACGAGCAGTACTTC
.,.,TRBV6-2/TRBV6-3,TRBJ2-7,CASSYLRDYEQYF,TGTGCCAGCAGTTACCTGCGGGACTACGAGCAGTACTTC
TRBD1,.,TRBV18,TRBJ2-3,CASSPRDRGDTQYF,TGTGCCAGCTCACCAAGGGACAGGGGAGATACGCAGTATTTT
TRBD2,.,TRBV6-2/TRBV6-3,TRBJ2-5,CASSTRLAGVETQYF,TGTGCCAGCAGTACTCGACTAGCGGGAGTGGAGACCCAGTACTTC
TRBD1,once,TRBV19,TRBJ2-3,CASSYGQGSDTQYF,TGTGCCAGTAGTTACGGACAGGGATCAGATACGCAGTATTTT
TRBD2,.,TRBV2,TRBJ2-2,CASSARLAGTGELFF,TGTGCCAGCAGTGCGCGACTAGCCGGGACCGGGGAGCTGTTTTTT
TRBD1,.,TRBV12-5,TRBJ1-1,CASGSPPAGTANTEAFF,TGTGCTAGTGGTTCCCCCCCAGCCGGGACAGCGAACACTGAAGCTTTCTTT
.,.,TRBV20-1,TRBJ1-2,CSASWGVGLYTF,TGCAGTGCTAGTTGGGGGGTCGGGCTCTACACCTTC
.,once,TRBV6-5,TRBJ2-3,CASSRLPDTQYF,TGTGCCAGCAGCCGCCTACCAGATACGCAGTATTTT
.,.,TRBV6-6,TRBJ1-5,CASSYSPDQPQHF,TGTGCCAGCAGTTACTCCCCAGATCAGCCCCAGCATTTT
.,.,TRBV4-2,TRBJ2-1,CASSHLHRASGGNEQFF,TGTGCCAGCAGCCATCTCCACCGGGCCTCCGGGGGCAATGAGCAGTTCTTC
.,.,TRBV14,TRBJ2-2,CASSQKRQHTGELFF,TGTGCCAGCAGCCAAAAGAGACAGCACACCGGGGAGCTGTTTTTT
.,once,TRBV6-1,TRBJ1-2,CASTRGDGYTF,TGTGCCAGCACCCGGGGAGATGGCTACACCTTC
.,.,TRBV18,TRBJ2-7,CASSPEAMPSSYEQYF,TGTGCCAGCTCACCCGAGGCTATGCCCAGCTCCTACGAGCAGTACTTC
.,.,TRBV6-6,TRBJ2-1,CASRGPGLSSYNEQFF,TGTGCCAGCAGGGGACCGGGACTCAGCTCCTACAATGAGCAGTTCTTC
TRBD1,.,TRBV19,TRBJ2-7,CASTPSTGGIYEQYF,TGTGCCAGTACCCCATCGACAGGGGGCATTTACGAGCAGTACTTC
.,.,TRBV19,TRBJ1-6,CASSIQGQTGYNSPLHF,TGTGCCAGTAGTATCCAAGGACAGACGGGGTATAATTCACCCCTCCACTTT
.,.,TRBV29-1,TRBJ2-3,CSVGATTDTQYF,TGCAGCGTTGGGGCTACTACAGATACGCAGTATTTT